The clone carrying this T cell receptor beta chain was seen a few times. The data stem from a study of human T cells and chemical hapten exposure. TCRdb reanalysed the RACE reads using MiXCR and keeps one entry per CDR3 protein. The repertoire holds 95,000 to 150,000 distinct CDR3 sequences, with 11% as singletons. Germline V gene sequence: CDR1 MNHEY, CDR2 SMNVEV (reference sequence). Trimming shortened V by 0 bases and J by 5 bases, and 16 bases separated the two germline ends. This CDR3 comprises 17 residues. This sample's time point: patch test 3, about 24 weeks after DPC sensitization. Described treatment: therapeutic diphenylcyclopropenone sensitization with weekly scalp DPC.

J is TRBJ2-2 and V is TRBV27; D is perhaps TRBD2 (6 bases). This specimen was whole blood, taken in connection with sensitization to the hapten diphenylcyclopropenone (DPC). This sequence was found in a woman aged 50 to 65 with alopecia areata. Some clones in this sample may be carry-over from other donors' samples. CDR3 coding DNA: TGTGCCAGCAGTTTATCCAGCGGGCCGGCTAATACCGGGGAGCTGTTTTTT. This codes for CASSLSSGPANTGELFF.